Reported below is one TCR beta chain. Its target is unknown. Germline V gene sequence: CDR1 SNHLY, CDR2 FYNNEI. The CDR3 loop spans 16 amino acids. V was clipped by 4 bases and J by 6 bases; unmatched bases: 8. This entry belongs to a study of T cell repertoires in cytomegalovirus infection. Across the whole study: In public TCR beta signatures, there were indications of both CMV infection and matching HLA type.

MiXCR, run by TCRdb on the reads, gives a single entry per CDR3 protein. The sample lists roughly 120,000 distinct CDR3 sequences; over 9% were seen once. The TCR was taken from a human donor in good health (CMV status not recorded). Some clones in this sample may be carry-over from other donors' samples. The source material was PBMCs, sequenced either directly or after in vitro stimulation (not recorded which). The chain recombines TRBV2 with TRBJ2-2; 10 bases map to TRBD2. This CDR3 is CASSVPLAGDPGELFF. CDR3 DNA sequence: TGTGCCAGCAGTGTTCCCCTAGCGGGAGACCCCGGGGAGCTGTTTTTT.